Listed below are T cell receptor beta chains from one sample, sequenced in a study of blood T cells in healthy people across ages. One entry per CDR3 protein results from TCRdb running MiXCR on the 5' RACE reads. The table records approximately 830,000 distinct CDR3 sequences, under 80% of them present only once. The material sequenced was blood. Receptors were obtained from a man aged 30-40 years in good health. Each CDR3 is given without its conserved first and last residue. Some rows mark clone size as missing; the rest say once, few, many or name a class of expanded clone.

abundance	j_gene	v_gene	CDR3aa
few	TRBJ1-5	TRBV30	AWSAMEGAGQPQH
.	TRBJ2-1	TRBV20-1	SAFPTVNPYNEQF
.	TRBJ2-5	TRBV4-3	ASSQVVDVVGTQY
once	TRBJ2-1	TRBV13	ASSPRPDEQF
.	TRBJ1-2	TRBV10-3	TISAASGDYGYT
.	TRBJ1-2	TRBV4-3	ASSQGSTDQIYGYT
.	.	TRBV11-2	ASSLLTGGLDEQY
.	TRBJ1-1	TRBV2	AIIGRTGNTEAF
few	TRBJ2-3	TRBV4-3	ASSQRAAGGADTQY
few	TRBJ2-1	TRBV27	ASSLWLPTSYNEQF
.	TRBJ2-7	TRBV11-2	ASETGQAYEQY
few	TRBJ2-5	TRBV11-2	ASSSGASRQETQY
.	TRBJ2-7	TRBV6-2/TRBV6-3	ASSYKDYEQY
.	TRBJ2-1	TRBV20-1	SARDLGQAYNEQF
.	TRBJ1-1	TRBV14	ASSQGVLTEAF
.	TRBJ1-1	TRBV20-1	SASGSMNTEAF
.	TRBJ2-3	TRBV7-9	ASVGTVGWADTQY
once	TRBJ1-2	TRBV5-1	ASSLSPGTHYGYT
.	TRBJ2-3	TRBV4-3	ASSQALAGFTDTQY
few	TRBJ2-5	TRBV4-3	ASSQESGTYQETQY
.	TRBJ2-7	TRBV28	ASSLPLAGGYYEQY
.	TRBJ2-1	TRBV9	ASSVMGLAGVSNEQF
.	TRBJ2-1	TRBV5-1	ASSLAGGQPWNEQF
many	TRBJ2-1	TRBV3-1	ASSQDRDTYNEQF
.	TRBJ2-4	TRBV20-1	SARLGQIEY
.	TRBJ2-7	TRBV7-2	ACSFSPSGLSYEQY
.	TRBJ2-5	TRBV28	ASRAGQGGETQY
.	TRBJ2-1	TRBV5-1	VSSFGTGRGNEQF
.	TRBJ2-6	TRBV6-5	ASSYFGLSRSGANVLT
few	TRBJ1-2	TRBV25-1	ASLGRGYT
.	TRBJ2-1	TRBV27	ASSLHGSYNEQF
few	TRBJ2-1	TRBV18	ASSPPRTGSNNEQF
.	.	TRBV4-3	ASSQHRDEQY
.	TRBJ2-5	TRBV20-1	SASPAFGRQETQY
few	.	TRBV6-2/TRBV6-3	ASSYPGQGTHEQY
.	TRBJ2-3	TRBV3-1	ASSQTGQPSLTDTQY
.	TRBJ2-5	TRBV5-1	ASSLASGGLEEQY
.	TRBJ2-4	TRBV20-1	SARDPRVYKNIQY
.	TRBJ2-5	TRBV11-3	ASSLVGLGRPAQY
.	TRBJ2-1	TRBV10-3	AISYEGSGGADEQF
.	TRBJ2-5	TRBV20-1	SPNGGQETQY
once	TRBJ1-5	TRBV20-1	SAGTHSNQPQH
.	TRBJ2-5	TRBV29-1	SVEEDTGGAGVEQY
once	.	TRBV9	ASSFDRYNEQY
.	TRBJ1-2	TRBV6-5	ASSYSEGRGYT
few	TRBJ2-1	TRBV6-2/TRBV6-3	ASRSDRGIYNEQF
.	TRBJ1-4	TRBV25-1	ASSELRDRGANNEKLF
few	TRBJ1-5	TRBV4-2	ASSQEGGTGGQPQH
few	TRBJ2-1	TRBV12-3/TRBV12-4	ASSPPFVPREQF
.	TRBJ1-2	TRBV29-1	SVERYGYT
.	TRBJ1-5	TRBV5-1	ASSYRGPVVQPQH
.	TRBJ2-1	TRBV27	ASSPGPDSYYNEQF
.	TRBJ2-1	TRBV12-3/TRBV12-4	ASSLQPFEQF
.	TRBJ2-1	TRBV3-1	ASSPDRAEGEQF
few	TRBJ2-7	TRBV4-3	ASSQLAGDSYEQY